The sequence of this TCR beta chain was determined in a study of T cell responses to AZD1222 COVID-19 vaccine. The CDR3 contains 14 residues. Between the trimmed V and J ends, which lost 1 base and 3 bases, there was a span of 7 bases. Germline CDR1 MGHRA, CDR2 YSYEKL. Study results and limitations: An increase in Spike-specific TCR breadth and depth was observed after two AZD1222 doses.

For this clone: Its antigen is unknown.

Using immunoSEQ multiplex PCR, the repertoire was profiled, and TCRdb retains in-frame clones only, with some absent. The repertoire holds approximately 130,000 clones, roughly nine tenths seen once, with roughly a tenth in the top ten. This clonotype was sampled from an adult who received the AZD1222 COVID-19 vaccine. The rearrangement uses TRBV4-1 and TRBJ1-5; D call uncertain. The sample in question was peripheral blood, obtained 28 days after the second AZD1222 dose. The CDR3 nucleotides are TGCGCCAGCAGCCAAGGACTGTACAATCAGCCCCAGCATTTT. It codes for CASSQGLYNQPQHF.